The 7 T cell receptor beta chains in this list originate from one sample, sequenced in a study of cytomegalovirus exposure and HLA in healthy donors. The PCR was carried out with 60 Vbeta primers and 13 Jbeta primers. TCRdb's copy holds only in-frame clones and misses some; the assay was immunoSEQ multiplex PCR. Of over 130,000 clones in the sample, approximately 85% are singletons; the top ten hold roughly 0.5%. Input material: PBMCs. The receptors were sampled from a woman in her forties in good health and CMV-seronegative.

This clone appeared a few times. The rearrangement joins TRBV5-5 to TRBJ1-5, with 7 bases aligning to TRBD1. J was trimmed by 7 bases and V by 4 bases; bases with no gene match: 8. Per the germline V gene, CDR1 is SGHKS and CDR2 is YYEKEE (reference sequence). The CDR3 contains 14 residues. The CDR3: CASSLYRGGQPQHF. The CDR3, as DNA: TGTGCCAGCAGCCTCTACAGGGGCGGGCAGCCCCAGCATTTT.

The chain employs TRBV6-1 and TRBJ1-5; 9 nucleotides align to TRBD1. Trimming at V came to 8 bases and at J to 5 bases, leaving 4 bases not matched to a gene. The CDR3 loop spans 13 amino acids. CDR1 is MNHNS and CDR2 is SASEGT in the germline V gene. The CDR3 region is CASSGQGDQPQHF. The CDR3 DNA sequence: TGTGCCAGCTCGGGACAGGGAGATCAGCCCCAGCATTTT.

This clone was recorded only once. This chain connects TRBV19 to TRBJ2-2, with 9 positions matching TRBD2. Germline trimming cut 1 base from V and 4 bases from J; bases unmatched to any gene: 7. The V gene's germline CDR1 is LNHDA and CDR2 SQIVND (reference sequence). This CDR3 has 17 amino acids. The CDR3 nucleotides read TGTGCCAGTAGTATAGTTAGCGGGGGTCTGGGCACCGGGGAGCTGTTTTTT. It encodes CASSIVSGGLGTGELFF.

The chain carries TRBV14 and TRBJ2-3; D might be TRBD1 (5 bases). Trimming took off 0 bases at V and 4 bases at J, with 11 bases between the two ends. CDR3 size: 15 residues. CDR1 is SGHDN, CDR2 FVKESK, per germline. The CDR3 spells CASSQDRVSADTQYF. The CDR3 nucleotides are TGTGCCAGCAGCCAAGACAGGGTGAGCGCAGATACGCAGTATTTT.

The V gene is TRBV7-9, the J gene TRBJ1-2; TRBD1 matches 10 bases. Per germline, CDR1 SEHNR and CDR2 FQNEAQ (reference sequence). The CDR3 has 15 residues. Germline trimming cut 7 bases from V and 5 bases from J; bases unmatched to any gene: 10. DNA for the CDR3: TGTGCCAGCACAGGGACAGGGGCAGGCGATTATGGCTACACCTTC. Amino acids: CASTGTGAGDYGYTF.

The V call is TRBV5-1, the J call TRBJ2-5; D not certain. CDR3 size: 12 residues. The V end was cut by 3 bases, the J end by 5 bases, with 8 bases between. Germline V gene sequence: CDR1 SGHRS, CDR2 YFSETQ. The CDR3 reads CASSSQAETQYF. CDR3 DNA: TGCGCCAGCAGCTCTCAAGCGGAGACCCAGTACTTC.

This clone occurred once. V usage is TRBV19 and J usage is TRBJ1-1; a weak D match, TRBD1 (6 bases). Trimming cost V 10 bases and J 2 bases, with 11 bases left between them. There are 12 residues in the CDR3. Germline V lookup: CDR1 LNHDA, CDR2 SQIVND (reference sequence). CDR3 sequence: CATSGHNTEAFF. CDR3 bases: TGTGCCACCTCGGGACACAACACTGAAGCTTTCTTT.